The 9 T cell receptor beta chains reported below all come from one sample, sequenced in a study of early T cells in non-severe SARS-CoV-2 infection. MiXCR was run by TCRdb on the 5' RACE reads, yielding one entry per CDR3 protein. The table includes 97,000 or so distinct CDR3 sequences, around 13% detected once. The material sequenced was whole blood. The receptors were sampled from an adult who was a healthcare worker with PCR-confirmed SARS-CoV-2 infection or an uninfected control (not recorded which).

This clonotype was seen a handful of times. The chain joins TRBV19 to TRBJ1-4; D might be TRBD1 (5 bases). In germline, CDR1 is LNHDA, CDR2 SQIVND (reference sequence). The CDR3 has 13 amino acids. V dropped 5 bases and J dropped 10 bases, with 14 bases sitting between them. The CDR3 loop reads CASSLNTGTKLFF. The CDR3 DNA sequence: TGTGCCAGTAGTCTAAATACCGGGACAAAACTGTTTTTT.

This clonotype has only a few counts. The V and J genes are TRBV28 and TRBJ1-1; a possible D gene is TRBD1 (5 bases). Germline CDR1 is MDHEN and CDR2 is SYDVKM. The CDR3 covers 14 residues. The germline V and J ends were trimmed by 2 bases and 1 base, with 8 bases remaining between them. The chain's CDR3 is CASSLETANTEAFF. The CDR3 nucleotides are TGTGCCAGCAGTTTAGAGACAGCGAACACTGAAGCTTTCTTT. The entire variable domain, with the rest obtained from reference TRBV28 and TRBJ1-1, is as follows: DVKVTQSSRYLVKRTGEKVFLECVQDMDHENMFWYRQDPGLGLRLIYFSYDVKMKEKGDIPEGYSVSREKKERFSLILESASTNQTSMYLCASSLETANTEAFFGQGTRLTVV.

This rearrangement joins TRBV28 to TRBJ1-2; possibly TRBD1 for D (5 bases). Germline-derived CDR1 and CDR2 are MDHEN and SYDVKM. The CDR3 length is 12 residues. The V end lost 5 bases, the J end lost 5 bases, and 9 bases lay between the germline ends. The DNA for the CDR3 is TGTGCCAGCAGTGCGGACACGTATGGCTACACCTTC. Protein sequence: CASSADTYGYTF.

This clonotype was picked up many times. CDR3 nucleotide sequence: TGTGCCAGCTCACCTCTCTCTAGCGCTATCTTGCCTCACGAGCAGTACTTC. It translates to CASSPLSSAILPHEQYF. This chain joins TRBV18 and TRBJ2-7, with D possibly TRBD2 on 6 matching bases. Germline V gene sequence: CDR1 KGHSH, CDR2 LQKENI. V was pared by 3 bases and J by 5 bases, with 23 bases between. CDR3 size: 17 residues.

This clonotype was observed a few times. The V call is TRBV9, the J call TRBJ1-1, with 9 bases fitting TRBD1. Germline CDR1 and CDR2: SGDLS and YYNGEE. The CDR3 contains 15 residues. After removal of 7 bases from V and 4 bases from J, the junction contained 11 bases not matched to a gene. The CDR3: CASAANRGPGTEAFF. CDR3 coding DNA: TGTGCCAGCGCAGCCAACAGGGGGCCGGGCACTGAAGCTTTCTTT.

This clonotype was picked up many times. J is TRBJ1-1 and V is TRBV29-1; D is possibly TRBD1 (5 bases). V was clipped by 6 bases and J by 5 bases, with 16 bases between them. The CDR3 extends over 13 amino acids. Germline CDR1 SQVTM, CDR2 ANQGSEA. The CDR3 nucleotides are TGCAGCGTAGATTCGCGAGCAGGGACTGAAGCTTTCTTT. It specifies CSVDSRAGTEAFF.

For this clonotype: A junction boundary mismatches the germline segment, possibly from a read error. The genes are TRBV9 and TRBJ2-3, with D unclear. Germline-derived CDR1 and CDR2 are SGDLS and YYNGEE. CDR3 length: 16 amino acids. The CDR3 sequence: CVSSFQTDPNTDTQYF. CDR3 nucleotide sequence: TGTGTCAGCAGCTTCCAGACGGACCCGAACACAGATACGCAGTATTTT.

This clonotype was counted many times. This chain's CDR3 is CSARTTVAGGIEQFF. For the CDR3, the DNA is TGCAGTGCTAGAACGACTGTCGCGGGAGGGATTGAGCAGTTCTTC. The chain uses TRBV20-1 and TRBJ2-1; 9 positions match TRBD2. This CDR3 has 15 residues. Germline V CDR1 and CDR2: DFQATT, SNEGSKA (reference sequence). The J segment lost 9 bases and the V segment lost 2 bases, leaving 11 bases of the junction unmatched.

This clonotype was found many times. V gene TRBV7-2 combines with J gene TRBJ2-1; D gene ambiguous. The germline V gene has CDR1 SGHTA and CDR2 FQGNSA. Trimming stripped 5 bases from V and 9 bases from J, with 11 bases between. This CDR3 is built from 12 residues. CDR3 loop: CASSHFEREQFF. In DNA, the CDR3 is TGTGCCAGCAGCCACTTTGAGCGTGAGCAGTTCTTC.